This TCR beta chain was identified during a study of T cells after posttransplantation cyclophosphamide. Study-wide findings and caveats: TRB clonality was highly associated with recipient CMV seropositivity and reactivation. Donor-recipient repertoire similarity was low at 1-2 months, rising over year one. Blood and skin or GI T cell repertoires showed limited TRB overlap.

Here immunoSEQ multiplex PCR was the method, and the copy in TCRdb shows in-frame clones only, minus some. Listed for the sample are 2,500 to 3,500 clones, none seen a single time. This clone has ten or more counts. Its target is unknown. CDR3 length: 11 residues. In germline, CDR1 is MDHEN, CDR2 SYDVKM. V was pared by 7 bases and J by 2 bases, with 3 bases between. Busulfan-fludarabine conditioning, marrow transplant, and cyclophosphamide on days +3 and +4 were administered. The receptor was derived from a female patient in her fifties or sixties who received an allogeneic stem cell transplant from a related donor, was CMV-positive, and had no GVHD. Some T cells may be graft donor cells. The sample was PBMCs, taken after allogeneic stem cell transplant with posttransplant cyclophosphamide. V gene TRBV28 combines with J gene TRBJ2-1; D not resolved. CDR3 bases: TGTGCCAGCACTACCTACAATGAGCAGTTCTTC. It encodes CASTTYNEQFF.